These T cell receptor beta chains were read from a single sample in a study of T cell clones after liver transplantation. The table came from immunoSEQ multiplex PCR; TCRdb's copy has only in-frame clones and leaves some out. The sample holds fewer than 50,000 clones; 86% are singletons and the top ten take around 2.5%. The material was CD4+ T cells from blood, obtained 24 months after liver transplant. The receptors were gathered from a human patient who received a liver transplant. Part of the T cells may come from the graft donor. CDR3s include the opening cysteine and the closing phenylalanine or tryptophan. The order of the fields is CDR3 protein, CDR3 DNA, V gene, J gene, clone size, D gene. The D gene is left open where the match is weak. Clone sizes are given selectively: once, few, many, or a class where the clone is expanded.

CDR3 protein: CASRKELGKLFF; CDR3 DNA: TGTGCCAGCCGAAAAGAACTGGGAAAACTGTTTTTT; V gene: TRBV6-1; J gene: TRBJ1-4; clone size: few; D gene: -
CDR3 protein: CASRGRDTEAFF; CDR3 DNA: TGCGCCAGCAGGGGGAGGGACACTGAAGCTTTCTTT; V gene: TRBV10-1; J gene: TRBJ1-1; clone size: -; D gene: -
CDR3 protein: CASSPGGGANTGELFF; CDR3 DNA: TGTGCCAGCAGCCCCGGAGGGGGGGCAAACACCGGGGAGCTGTTTTTT; V gene: TRBV9; J gene: TRBJ2-2; clone size: few; D gene: -
CDR3 protein: CASSQVMAGGPGEQFF; CDR3 DNA: TGCGCCAGCAGCCAAGTCATGGCGGGGGGGCCTGGAGAGCAGTTCTTC; V gene: TRBV4-3; J gene: TRBJ2-1; clone size: -; D gene: TRBD2
CDR3 protein: CASSYQGGRNEQFF; CDR3 DNA: TGTGCCAGCAGTTACCAGGGGGGAAGGAATGAGCAGTTCTTC; V gene: TRBV6-5; J gene: TRBJ2-1; clone size: -; D gene: -
CDR3 protein: CASSLRTSGGGNEQFF; CDR3 DNA: TGTGCCAGCAGTTTACGGACTAGCGGGGGGGGCAATGAGCAGTTCTTC; V gene: TRBV28; J gene: TRBJ2-1; clone size: -; D gene: TRBD2
CDR3 protein: CASSYRGKNTEAFF; CDR3 DNA: TGTGCCAGCAGTTACAGGGGAAAGAACACTGAAGCTTTCTTT; V gene: TRBV6-5; J gene: TRBJ1-1; clone size: -; D gene: -
CDR3 protein: CASSTGSGGQGRAYNSPLHF; CDR3 DNA: TGTGCCAGTAGTACCGGTAGTGGAGGACAGGGAAGGGCCTATAATTCACCCCTCCACTTT; V gene: TRBV19; J gene: TRBJ1-6; clone size: -; D gene: TRBD1
CDR3 protein: CASSYSTGSDGYTF; CDR3 DNA: TGTGCCAGCAGTTACTCCACAGGGAGCGATGGCTACACCTTC; V gene: TRBV6-5; J gene: TRBJ1-2; clone size: -; D gene: -
CDR3 protein: CASSSTPENTEAFF; CDR3 DNA: TGTGCCAGCAGCTCGACACCAGAGAACACTGAAGCTTTCTTT; V gene: TRBV7-2; J gene: TRBJ1-1; clone size: -; D gene: -
CDR3 protein: CASSQGTGELFF; CDR3 DNA: TGCGCCAGCAGCCAAGGCACCGGGGAGCTGTTTTTT; V gene: TRBV4-3; J gene: TRBJ2-2; clone size: -; D gene: -
CDR3 protein: CASRGGTGLGYEQYF; CDR3 DNA: TGTGCCAGCAGGGGCGGGACAGGGTTGGGGTACGAGCAGTACTTC; V gene: TRBV6-5; J gene: TRBJ2-7; clone size: -; D gene: TRBD1
CDR3 protein: CASSVLRGDDVYEQYF; CDR3 DNA: TGTGCCAGCAGTGTCCTGCGGGGGGATGACGTCTACGAGCAGTACTTC; V gene: TRBV6-1; J gene: TRBJ2-7; clone size: -; D gene: TRBD2
CDR3 protein: CASSSFGTGGSEQYF; CDR3 DNA: TGTGCCAGCAGCTCCTTCGGGACAGGGGGTTCCGAGCAGTACTTC; V gene: TRBV11-2; J gene: TRBJ2-7; clone size: -; D gene: TRBD1
CDR3 protein: CASSYSLGSNYGYTF; CDR3 DNA: TGTGCCAGCAGTTACTCTCTAGGGTCTAACTATGGCTACACCTTC; V gene: TRBV6-5; J gene: TRBJ1-2; clone size: -; D gene: -
CDR3 protein: CASSKSLGSGANVLTF; CDR3 DNA: TGTGCCAGCAGCAAGAGTTTGGGTTCTGGGGCCAACGTCCTGACTTTC; V gene: TRBV7-9; J gene: TRBJ2-6; clone size: -; D gene: -
CDR3 protein: CASSLRQGPPEKLFF; CDR3 DNA: TGTGCCAGCAGCCTCAGACAGGGTCCCCCGGAAAAACTGTTTTTT; V gene: TRBV7-8; J gene: TRBJ1-4; clone size: -; D gene: TRBD1
CDR3 protein: CASSTGQPIYGYTF; CDR3 DNA: TGCGCCAGCAGCACCGGACAGCCTATTTATGGCTACACCTTC; V gene: TRBV5-1; J gene: TRBJ1-2; clone size: -; D gene: -
CDR3 protein: CASSQDKGQGWEKLFF; CDR3 DNA: TGTGCCAGCAGCCAAGATAAGGGACAGGGCTGGGAAAAACTGTTTTTT; V gene: TRBV4-2; J gene: TRBJ1-4; clone size: -; D gene: TRBD1
CDR3 protein: CASRTGTTSNSPLHF; CDR3 DNA: TGTGCCAGCAGAACCGGGACGACGTCCAATTCACCCCTCCACTTT; V gene: TRBV6-5; J gene: TRBJ1-6; clone size: -; D gene: -
CDR3 protein: CASSHGQVNQPQHF; CDR3 DNA: TGTGCCAGCAGCCACGGGCAGGTCAATCAGCCCCAGCATTTT; V gene: TRBV28; J gene: TRBJ1-5; clone size: once; D gene: -
CDR3 protein: CASSEMVRATEAFF; CDR3 DNA: TGTGCCAGCAGTGAAATGGTCAGGGCTACTGAAGCTTTCTTT; V gene: TRBV2; J gene: TRBJ1-1; clone size: once; D gene: -
CDR3 protein: CATSREGLGNTIYF; CDR3 DNA: TGTGCCACCAGCAGAGAAGGGCTCGGAAACACCATATATTTT; V gene: TRBV15; J gene: TRBJ1-3; clone size: -; D gene: -